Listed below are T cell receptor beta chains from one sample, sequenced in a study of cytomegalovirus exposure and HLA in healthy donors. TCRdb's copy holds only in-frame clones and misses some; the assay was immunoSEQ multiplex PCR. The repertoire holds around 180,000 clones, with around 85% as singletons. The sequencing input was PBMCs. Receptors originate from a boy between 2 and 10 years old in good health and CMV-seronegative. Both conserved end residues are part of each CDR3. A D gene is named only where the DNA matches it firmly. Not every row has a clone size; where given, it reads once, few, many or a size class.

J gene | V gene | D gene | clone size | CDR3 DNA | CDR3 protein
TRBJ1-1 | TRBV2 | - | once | TGTGCCAGCAGTGAAGAATCGGTCCCTGAAGCTTTCTTT | CASSEESVPEAFF
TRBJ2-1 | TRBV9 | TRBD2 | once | TGTGCCAGCAGCGCATATAGCGGGGGGGGCAATGAGCAGTTCTTC | CASSAYSGGGNEQFF
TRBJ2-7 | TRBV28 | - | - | TGTGCCAGCAGTTTAGCGGGAACCTACGAGCAGTACTTC | CASSLAGTYEQYF
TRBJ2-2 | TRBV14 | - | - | TGTGCCAGCAGCCAAGAATCGAGCACCGGGGAGCTGTTTTTT | CASSQESSTGELFF
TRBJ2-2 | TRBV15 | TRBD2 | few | TGTGCCACCAGCAGAGTCGGGGGACTAGCAATCGGGGGGGAGCTGTTTTTT | CATSRVGGLAIGGELFF
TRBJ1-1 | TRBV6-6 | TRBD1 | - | TGTGCCAGCAGTCGACAGGGCGACACTGAAGCTTTCTTT | CASSRQGDTEAFF
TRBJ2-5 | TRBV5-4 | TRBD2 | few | TGTGCCAGCAGCCCACGACTAGCAGAGACCCAGTACTTC | CASSPRLAETQYF
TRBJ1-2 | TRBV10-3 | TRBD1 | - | TGTGCCATCAGTGAAAGTTCTCAGGGGGTAGGTAGCTATGGCTACACCTTC | CAISESSQGVGSYGYTF
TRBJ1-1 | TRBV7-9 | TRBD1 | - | TGTGCCAGCAGCTTGGGGGGACAGGGCCCTATGAACACTGAAGCTTTCTTT | CASSLGGQGPMNTEAFF
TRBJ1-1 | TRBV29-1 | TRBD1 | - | TGCAGCGTTCCGGGACAGGGGTCTGAAGCTTTCTTT | CSVPGQGSEAFF
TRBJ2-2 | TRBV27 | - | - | TGTGCCAGCAGTTTTAGTCGCGACACCGGGGAGCTGTTTTTT | CASSFSRDTGELFF
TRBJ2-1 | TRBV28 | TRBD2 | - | TGTGCCAGCAGAGGACTAGCGGGAGACTACAATGAGCAGTTCTTC | CASRGLAGDYNEQFF
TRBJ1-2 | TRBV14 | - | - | TGTGCCAGCAGCCAAGGCGCCACAGCCCCATATGGCTACACCTTC | CASSQGATAPYGYTF
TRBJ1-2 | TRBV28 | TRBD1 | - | TGTGCCAGCAGTCAGGGGGCCTATGGCTACACCTTC | CASSQGAYGYTF
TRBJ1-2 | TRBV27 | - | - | TGTGCCAGCAGCCGGACAAATAACTATGGCTACACCTTC | CASSRTNNYGYTF
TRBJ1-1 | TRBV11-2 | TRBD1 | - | TGTGCCAGCAGCTACGGACAGGGGGCGGTGAACACTGAAGCTTTCTTT | CASSYGQGAVNTEAFF
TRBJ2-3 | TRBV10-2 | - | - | TGCGCCAGCAGTGCCCAGCGGGCCCAAGCTAGCACAGATACGCAGTATTTT | CASSAQRAQASTDTQYF
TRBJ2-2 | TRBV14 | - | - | TGTGCCAGCAGCCCACGCGGCAGGGGAGGGTACACCGGGGAGCTGTTTTTT | CASSPRGRGGYTGELFF
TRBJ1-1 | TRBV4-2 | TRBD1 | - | TGTGCCAGCAGCGGCCGGGACAGGACTGATATGAACACTGAAGCTTTCTTT | CASSGRDRTDMNTEAFF
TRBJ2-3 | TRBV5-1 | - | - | TGCGCCAGCAGCTTGGGGGCTTTTAGCACAGATACGCAGTATTTT | CASSLGAFSTDTQYF
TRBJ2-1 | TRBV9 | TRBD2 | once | TGTGCCAGCAGCGTTCGGACTAGCGGGAACGGTGAGCAGTTCTTC | CASSVRTSGNGEQFF
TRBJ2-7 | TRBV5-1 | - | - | TGCGCCAGCAGCTTGGAGGGGGGGGGCGAGCAGTACTTC | CASSLEGGGEQYF
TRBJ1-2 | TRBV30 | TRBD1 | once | TGTGCACATCCGACCGGGACAGGGGATGGCTACACCTTC | CAHPTGTGDGYTF
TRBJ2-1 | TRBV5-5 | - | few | TGTGCCAGCAGCTCTCTATGGACGGGGTACAATGAGCAGTTCTTC | CASSSLWTGYNEQFF
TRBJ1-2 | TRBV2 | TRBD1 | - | TGTGCCAGCAGAGGACAGGGGCTAAACTATGGCTACACCTTC | CASRGQGLNYGYTF
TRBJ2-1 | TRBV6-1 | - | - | TGTGCCAGCAGTGAAGTTCGAAGGGGTAGCAGGGTCTACAATGAGCAGTTCTTC | CASSEVRRGSRVYNEQFF